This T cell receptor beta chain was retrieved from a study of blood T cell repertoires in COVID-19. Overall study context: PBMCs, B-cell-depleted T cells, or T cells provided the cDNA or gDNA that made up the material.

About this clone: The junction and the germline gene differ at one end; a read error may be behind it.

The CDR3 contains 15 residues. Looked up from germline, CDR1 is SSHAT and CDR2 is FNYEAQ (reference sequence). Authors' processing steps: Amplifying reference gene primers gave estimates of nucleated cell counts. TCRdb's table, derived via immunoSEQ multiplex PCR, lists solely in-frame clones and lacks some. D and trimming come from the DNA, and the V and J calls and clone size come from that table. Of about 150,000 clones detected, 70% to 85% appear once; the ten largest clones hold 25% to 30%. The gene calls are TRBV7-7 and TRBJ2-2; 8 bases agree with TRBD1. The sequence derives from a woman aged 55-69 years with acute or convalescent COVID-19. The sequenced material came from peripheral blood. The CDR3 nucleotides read TGTGCTAGCAGCTTAGGACAGGGATCCACCGGGGAGCTGTTTTTT. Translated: CASSLGQGSTGELFF. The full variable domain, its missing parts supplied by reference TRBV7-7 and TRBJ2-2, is GAGVSQSPRYKVTKRGQDVTLRCDPISSHATLYWYQQALGQGPEFLTYFNYEAQPDKSGLPSDRFSAERPEGSISTLTIQRTEQRDSAMYRCASSLGQGSTGELFFGEGSRLTVL.